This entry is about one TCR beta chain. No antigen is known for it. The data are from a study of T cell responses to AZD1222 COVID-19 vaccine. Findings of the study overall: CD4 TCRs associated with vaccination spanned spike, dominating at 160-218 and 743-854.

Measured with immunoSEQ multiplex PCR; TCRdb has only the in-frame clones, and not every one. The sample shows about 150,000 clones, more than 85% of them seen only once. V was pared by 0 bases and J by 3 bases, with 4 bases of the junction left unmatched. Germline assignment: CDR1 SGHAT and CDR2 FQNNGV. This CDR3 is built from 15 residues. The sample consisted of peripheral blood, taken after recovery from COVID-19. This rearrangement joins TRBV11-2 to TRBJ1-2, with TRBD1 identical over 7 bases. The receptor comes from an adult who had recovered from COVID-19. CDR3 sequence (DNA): TGTGCCAGCAGCTTAGATTTAGGACAGGACTATGGCTACACCTTC. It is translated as CASSLDLGQDYGYTF.